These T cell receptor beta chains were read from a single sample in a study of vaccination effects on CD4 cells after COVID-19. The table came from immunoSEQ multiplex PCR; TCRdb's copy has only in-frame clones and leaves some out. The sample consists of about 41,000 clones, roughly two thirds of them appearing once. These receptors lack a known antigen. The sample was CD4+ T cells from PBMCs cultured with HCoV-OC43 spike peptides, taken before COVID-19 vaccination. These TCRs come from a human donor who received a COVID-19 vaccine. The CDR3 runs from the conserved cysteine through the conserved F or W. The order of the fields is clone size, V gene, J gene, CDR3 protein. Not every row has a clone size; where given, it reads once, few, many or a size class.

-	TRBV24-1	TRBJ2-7	CATSGSTNEQYF
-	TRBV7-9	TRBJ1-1	CASSLSLGHTEAFF
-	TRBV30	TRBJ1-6	CAWMAAYNSPLHF
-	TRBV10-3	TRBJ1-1	CAISGGLTNTEAFF
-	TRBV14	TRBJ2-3	CASSRTSRTDTQYF
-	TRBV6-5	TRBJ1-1	CASSTPGTGAFF
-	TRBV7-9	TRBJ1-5	CASSLEGGAGQPQHF
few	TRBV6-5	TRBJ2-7	CATQGYSYEQYF
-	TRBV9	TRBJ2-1	CASSVLELAGNNEQFF
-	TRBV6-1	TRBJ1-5	CASSEAWTGANQPQHF
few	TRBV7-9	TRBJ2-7	CASSKPGQGSYEQYF
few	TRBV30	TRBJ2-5	CAWSVLRAGRQETQYF
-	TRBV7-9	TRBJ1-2	CASSPGRLNYGYTF
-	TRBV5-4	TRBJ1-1	CASSLPGTGGTEAFF
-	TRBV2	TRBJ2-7	CASSEEPWGGSRYEQYF
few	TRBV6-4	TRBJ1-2	CASIRSGRSYGYTF
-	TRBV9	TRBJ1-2	CASSATRDRDGYTF